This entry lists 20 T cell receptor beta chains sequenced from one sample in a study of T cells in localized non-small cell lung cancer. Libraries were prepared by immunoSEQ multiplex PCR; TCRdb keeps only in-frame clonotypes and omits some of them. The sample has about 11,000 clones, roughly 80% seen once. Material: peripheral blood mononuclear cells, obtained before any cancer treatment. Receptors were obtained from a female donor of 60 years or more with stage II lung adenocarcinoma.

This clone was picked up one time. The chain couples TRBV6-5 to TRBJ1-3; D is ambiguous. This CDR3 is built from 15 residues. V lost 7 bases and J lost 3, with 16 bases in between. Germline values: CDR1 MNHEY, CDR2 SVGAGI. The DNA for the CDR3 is TGTGCCAGCACCGTTGCTTTTGTTGGTGGAAACACCATATATTTT. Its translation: CASTVAFVGGNTIYF.

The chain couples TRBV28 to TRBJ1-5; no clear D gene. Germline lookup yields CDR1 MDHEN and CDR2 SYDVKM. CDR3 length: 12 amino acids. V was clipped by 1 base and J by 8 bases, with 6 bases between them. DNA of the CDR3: TGTGCCAGCAGTTTATTAAGGGAGCCCCAGCATTTT. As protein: CASSLLREPQHF.

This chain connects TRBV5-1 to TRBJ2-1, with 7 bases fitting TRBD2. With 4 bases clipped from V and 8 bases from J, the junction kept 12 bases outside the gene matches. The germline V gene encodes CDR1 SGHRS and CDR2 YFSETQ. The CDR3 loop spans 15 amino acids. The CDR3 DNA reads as TGCGCCAGCAGCCGAAGTACCGGGGGGTATGATGAGCAGTTCTTC. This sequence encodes CASSRSTGGYDEQFF.

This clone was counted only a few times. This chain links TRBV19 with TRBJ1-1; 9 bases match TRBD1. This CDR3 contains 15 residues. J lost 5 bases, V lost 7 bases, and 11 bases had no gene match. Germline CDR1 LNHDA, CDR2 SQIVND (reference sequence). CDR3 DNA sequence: TGTGCCAGTACCCCTAGACAGGGGGACAGGACTGAAGCTTTCTTT. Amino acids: CASTPRQGDRTEAFF.

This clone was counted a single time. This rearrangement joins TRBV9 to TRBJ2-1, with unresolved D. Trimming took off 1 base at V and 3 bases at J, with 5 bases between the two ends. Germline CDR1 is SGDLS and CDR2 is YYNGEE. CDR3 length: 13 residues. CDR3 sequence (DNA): TGTGCCAGCAGCGTACGGAACTACAATGAGCAGTTCTTC. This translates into CASSVRNYNEQFF.

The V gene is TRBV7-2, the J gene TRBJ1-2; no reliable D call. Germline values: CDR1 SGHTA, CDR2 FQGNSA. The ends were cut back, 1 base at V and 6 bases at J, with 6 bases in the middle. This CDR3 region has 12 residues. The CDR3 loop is CASSLDGNGYTF. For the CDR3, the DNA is TGTGCCAGCAGCTTAGATGGGAATGGCTACACCTTC.

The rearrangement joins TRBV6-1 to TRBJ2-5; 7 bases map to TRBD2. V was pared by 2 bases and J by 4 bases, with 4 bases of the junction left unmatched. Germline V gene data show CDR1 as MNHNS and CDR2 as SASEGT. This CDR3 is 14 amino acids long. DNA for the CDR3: TGTGCCAGCAGTGAATCGTGGGGGGGAGAGACCCAGTACTTC. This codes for CASSESWGGETQYF.

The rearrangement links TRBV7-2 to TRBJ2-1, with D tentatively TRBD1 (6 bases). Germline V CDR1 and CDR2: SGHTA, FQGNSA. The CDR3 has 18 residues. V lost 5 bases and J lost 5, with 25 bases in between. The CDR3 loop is CASSPQGYSSGTHNEQFF. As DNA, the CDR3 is TGTGCCAGCAGCCCCCAAGGGTACAGTTCCGGGACACACAATGAGCAGTTCTTC.

For the CDR3, the DNA is TGCGCCAGCAGCCAAGTAGATCATGCCCCCAATCAGCCCCAGCATTTT. Its translation is CASSQVDHAPNQPQHF. The J gene is TRBJ1-5, the V gene TRBV4-1; D unresolved. The CDR3 extends over 16 amino acids. From germline, CDR1 is MGHRA and CDR2 YSYEKL. V shed 1 base and J shed 3 bases, with 13 bases lying between them.

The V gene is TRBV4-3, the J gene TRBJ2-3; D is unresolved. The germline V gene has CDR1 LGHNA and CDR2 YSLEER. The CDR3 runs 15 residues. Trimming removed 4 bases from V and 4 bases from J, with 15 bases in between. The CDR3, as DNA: TGCGCCAGCAGCCGAAAGTCCATTGGGGCAGATACGCAGTATTTT. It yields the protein CASSRKSIGADTQYF.

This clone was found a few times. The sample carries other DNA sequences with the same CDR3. The DNA of the CDR3 is TGTGCCAGCAGCCTACAGAGCTCTGGAAACACCATATATTTT. Translation gives CASSLQSSGNTIYF. The V call is TRBV7-2, the J call TRBJ1-3; D is unresolved. This CDR3 contains 14 residues. The germline gives CDR1 SGHTA, CDR2 FQGNSA. V was clipped by 5 bases and J by 0 bases, with 8 bases between them.

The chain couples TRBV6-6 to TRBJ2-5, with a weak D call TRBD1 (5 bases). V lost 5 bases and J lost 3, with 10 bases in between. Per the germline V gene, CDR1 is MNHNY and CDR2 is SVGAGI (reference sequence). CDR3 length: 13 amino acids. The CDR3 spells CASSPTVEETQYF. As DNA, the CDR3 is TGTGCCAGCAGTCCGACAGTGGAAGAGACCCAGTACTTC.

CDR3 sequence (DNA): TGTGCCAGCAGCGTAGACAGTGACTATGGCTACACCTTC. It specifies CASSVDSDYGYTF. The chain has TRBV27 and TRBJ1-2; possible D gene TRBD1, 5 bases. Deletions cut 6 bases from V and 3 bases from J, with 11 bases between. This CDR3 region has 13 residues. Germline V CDR1 and CDR2: MNHEY, SMNVEV (reference sequence).

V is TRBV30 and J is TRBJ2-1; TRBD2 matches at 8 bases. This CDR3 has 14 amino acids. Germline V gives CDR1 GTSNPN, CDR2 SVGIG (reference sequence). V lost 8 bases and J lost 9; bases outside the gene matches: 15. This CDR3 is CAPGPWREEFEQFF. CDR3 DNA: TGTGCCCCCGGACCGTGGCGGGAGGAGTTTGAGCAGTTCTTC. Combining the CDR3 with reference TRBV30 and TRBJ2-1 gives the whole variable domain SQTIHQWPATLVQPVGSPLSLECTVEGTSNPNLYWYRQAAGRGLQLLFYSVGIGQISSEVPQNLSASRPQDRQFILSSKKLLLSDSGFYLCAPGPWREEFEQFFGPGTRLTVL.

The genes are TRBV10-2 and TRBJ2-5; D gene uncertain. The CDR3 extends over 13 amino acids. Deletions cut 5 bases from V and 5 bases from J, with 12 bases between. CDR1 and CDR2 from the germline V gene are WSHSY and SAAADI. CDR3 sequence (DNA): TGCGCCAGCAGTCAAGACCCCACGGAGACCCAGTACTTC. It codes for CASSQDPTETQYF.

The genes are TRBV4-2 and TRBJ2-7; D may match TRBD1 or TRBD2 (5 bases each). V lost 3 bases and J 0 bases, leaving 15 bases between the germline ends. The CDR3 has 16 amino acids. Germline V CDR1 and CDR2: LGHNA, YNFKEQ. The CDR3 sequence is CASSQPGRPGSYEQYF. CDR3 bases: TGTGCCAGCAGCCAGCCGGGACGTCCGGGCTCCTACGAGCAGTACTTC.

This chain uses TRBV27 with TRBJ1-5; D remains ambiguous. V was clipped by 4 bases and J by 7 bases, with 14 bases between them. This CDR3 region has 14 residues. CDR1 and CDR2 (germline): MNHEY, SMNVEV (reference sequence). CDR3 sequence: CASSYRSGEQPQHF. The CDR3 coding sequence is TGTGCCAGCAGTTACCGTAGTGGAGAACAGCCCCAGCATTTT.

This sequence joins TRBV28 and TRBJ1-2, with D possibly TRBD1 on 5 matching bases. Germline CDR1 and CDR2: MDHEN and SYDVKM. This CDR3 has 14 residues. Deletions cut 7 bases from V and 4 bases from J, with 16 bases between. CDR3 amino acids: CASIQGGHLYGYTF. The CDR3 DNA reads TGTGCCAGCATCCAGGGAGGACATCTCTATGGCTACACCTTC.

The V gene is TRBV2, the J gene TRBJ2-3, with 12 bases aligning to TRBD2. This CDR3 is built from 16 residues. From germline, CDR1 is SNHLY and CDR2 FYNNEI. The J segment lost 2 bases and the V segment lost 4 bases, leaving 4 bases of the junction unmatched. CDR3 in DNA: TGTGCCAGCAGTGTACTAGCGGGAGGCTCCACAGATACGCAGTATTTT. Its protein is CASSVLAGGSTDTQYF.

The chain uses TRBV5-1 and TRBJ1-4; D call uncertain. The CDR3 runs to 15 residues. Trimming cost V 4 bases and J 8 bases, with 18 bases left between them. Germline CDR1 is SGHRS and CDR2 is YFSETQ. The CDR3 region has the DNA TGCGCCAGCAGCCCCCAACCCGGACCGAGAGAAAAACTGTTTTTT. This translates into CASSPQPGPREKLFF.